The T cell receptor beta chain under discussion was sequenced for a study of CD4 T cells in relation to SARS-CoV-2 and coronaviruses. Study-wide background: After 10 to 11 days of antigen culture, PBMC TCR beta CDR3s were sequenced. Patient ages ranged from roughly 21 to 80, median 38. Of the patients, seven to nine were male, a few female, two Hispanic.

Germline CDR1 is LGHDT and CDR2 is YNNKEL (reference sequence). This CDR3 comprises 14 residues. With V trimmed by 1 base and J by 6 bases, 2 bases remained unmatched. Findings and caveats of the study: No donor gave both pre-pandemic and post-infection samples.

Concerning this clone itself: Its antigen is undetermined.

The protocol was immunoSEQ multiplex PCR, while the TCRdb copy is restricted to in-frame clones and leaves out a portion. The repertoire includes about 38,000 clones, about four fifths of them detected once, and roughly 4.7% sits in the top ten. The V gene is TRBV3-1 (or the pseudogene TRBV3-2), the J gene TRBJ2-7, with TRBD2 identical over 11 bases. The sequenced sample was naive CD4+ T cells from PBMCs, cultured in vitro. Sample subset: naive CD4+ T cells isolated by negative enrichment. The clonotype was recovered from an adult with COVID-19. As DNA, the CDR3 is TGTGCCAGCAGCCAAGCACTAGCGGGAGTCGAGCAGTACTTC. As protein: CASSQALAGVEQYF.